This T cell receptor (beta chain) was captured by sequencing in a study of T cells in Graves' hyperthyroidism and ophthalmopathy (dated by TCRdb to about 2019). Background for the entire study: To identify distinguishing TCR V-J signatures, a discovery cohort of 100 or so patients was used, comprising 40 to 45 with Graves' ophthalmopathy and 57 with stable Graves' hyperthyroidism. The 95 to 100 discovery patients were randomly divided into training and test sets at a 7:3 ratio. According to the paper, TCR Vbeta CDR3 sequencing was carried out on around 140 peripheral blood samples, which came from approximately 43 ophthalmopathy, around 75 hyperthyroidism and around 17 progressor patients. Prospective prediction of ophthalmopathy was tested in an independent validation cohort consisting of 18 hyperthyroidism patients and around 17 patients who later progressed to ophthalmopathy. In addition, the study compared T-cell repertoires in thyroid tissue and in blood from about 6 Graves' hyperthyroidism patients. After blood sampling, hyperthyroidism patients were treated with methimazole at a starting dose of 30 mg daily, and ophthalmopathy patients were treated with high-dose intravenous methylprednisolone.

This clonotype was counted a few times. Its cognate antigen has yet to be identified. No per-base quality is available; no much larger clone lies one base away. V drops 5 bases and J drops 2 bases, leaving 16 bases in between. Spanning cysteine to phenylalanine, the CDR3 consists of 14 amino acids. Only the CDR3 region is kept as DNA, spanning 42 bases read in frame from base 1. The germline V gene (reference sequence) gives CDR1 as DFQATT and CDR2 as SNEGSKA. The study excluded patients with uncontrolled infections, other autoimmune diseases, pregnancy or lactation. Diagnoses were based on clinical symptoms, serum thyroxine and TRAb, thyroid ultrasound and orbital computed tomography. Total RNA was extracted with Trizol reagent, and quality was checked on an Agilent 2100 Bioanalyzer. Overall study results and their limits: During validation, the model predicted progression to ophthalmopathy a median of approximately 6.5 months ahead of onset, with almost 71% sensitivity and more than 72% specificity. Most expanded thyroid clonotypes (frequency above 0.001) were also found in blood, which suggests that blood repertoires may mirror thyroid immune responses. No statistical method was used to set the sample size in advance, and investigators knew the group allocation. A 13 V-J signature model separated ophthalmopathy from stable hyperthyroidism, with nearly 90% sensitivity and about 81% specificity in cross-validation and 80%/75% in testing.

The TCR beta CDR3 regions were amplified from the RNA transcripts. A first-round RT-PCR of the TCR CDR3 used the HTBI primer set with the Qiagen OneStep RT-PCR kit. Libraries were constructed in a second round of multiplex PCR, after which size selection and purification were carried out. Paired-end sequencing of the libraries was performed with 100 bp reads on an Illumina HiSeq2000. For the original study's pipeline: Raw data were processed with SOAPnuke, discarding reads with adapters, uncalled bases, mean Phred below 15, or no exact constant-primer or identifier match. High-quality paired reads were merged using COPE v1.2.5, and each unique nucleotide sequence was defined as a clonotype. Clonotypes were aligned to IMGT TRBV, TRBD and TRBJ reference segments using MiTCR v1.1. The analysis was restricted to V-J combinations with a frequency above 0.0001, which together covered about 99% of the repertoires. A TCS score was defined as the ratio between F50 (clonal expansion) and ExV (chaos), using BLOSUM62-based TCRdist between CDR3 peptides within each V-J. Welch's t-statistics and random forest reduced around 520 V-J features to 13, which were used in a naive Bayes classifier (R e1071). The similarity between thyroid and blood repertoires was quantified using the Morisita-Horn index. The raw public reads went through TCRdb reprocessing: fastp at Q25, MiXCR clone calling, in-frame beta chains kept. Each entry is one CDR3 protein sequence, shown with its most common DNA and genes. None of the V and J calls come from the authors' own analysis; TCRdb made them. For this sample the table gives 480,000 or so distinct CDR3 sequences, of which over 35% were detected only once. Jointly, the top ten make up about 43% of the sample.

The sequenced material came from peripheral blood or thyroid tissue (not recorded which). The V and J genes are TRBV20-1 and TRBJ2-7; no D segment can be confidently identified. The sequence was collected from an adult woman with Graves' disease, either hyperthyroidism or ophthalmopathy (not recorded which). The CDR3 corresponds to CSAQIEGWPYEQYF. The DNA sequence is TGCAGTGCTCAAATTGAAGGGTGGCCCTACGAGCAGTACTTC.